These T cell receptor beta chains were read from a single sample in a study of blood T cell repertoires in COVID-19. The protocol was immunoSEQ multiplex PCR, while the TCRdb copy is restricted to in-frame clones and leaves out a portion. This sample carries some 180,000 clones, roughly 93% of them seen once, and the ten largest clones take around 5.1%. The source material was peripheral blood. Source of these receptors: a young man with COVID-19, enrolled during active disease. The CDR3 runs from the conserved cysteine through the conserved F or W. Fields, in order: D gene, clone size, V gene, J gene, CDR3 protein, CDR3 DNA. The D gene is left open where the match is weak. Size is stated for part of the rows, as once, few or many counts, or as a class when the clone is expanded.

TRBD2	.	TRBV4-3	TRBJ2-1	CASSQEWTSGSSYNEQFF	TGCGCCAGCAGCCAAGAATGGACTAGCGGGAGCTCCTACAATGAGCAGTTCTTC
.	.	TRBV28	TRBJ1-4	CASSLVGVNEKLFF	TGTGCCAGCAGTTTAGTGGGAGTCAATGAAAAACTGTTTTTT
.	.	TRBV28	TRBJ2-1	CASSRPDSWVEQFF	TGTGCCAGCAGTCGCCCGGACTCCTGGGTGGAGCAGTTCTTC
.	.	TRBV6-5	TRBJ1-2	CASSYRGEFGYTF	TGTGCCAGCAGTTACCGGGGGGAATTTGGCTACACCTTC
.	once	TRBV7-9	TRBJ2-7	CASRDSLSYEQYF	TGTGCCAGCAGGGACAGCCTGTCCTACGAGCAGTACTTC
.	few	TRBV7-9	TRBJ2-7	CASSPEGGSRYEQYF	TGTGCCAGCAGCCCAGAGGGTGGGAGTAGGTACGAGCAGTACTTC
.	.	TRBV28	TRBJ1-1	CASSLSGYTEAFF	TGTGCCAGCAGTTTATCAGGCTACACTGAAGCTTTCTTT
.	.	TRBV27	TRBJ1-1	CASSFPGAEAFF	TGTGCCAGCAGTTTCCCAGGGGCTGAAGCTTTCTTT
.	.	TRBV28	TRBJ1-5	CASSRPGRGGDQPQHF	TGTGCCAGCAGTAGGCCGGGACGGGGGGGTGATCAGCCCCAGCATTTT
TRBD1	.	TRBV12-3/TRBV12-4	TRBJ2-7	CASSSITGVEQYF	TGTGCCAGCAGTTCAATTACAGGGGTCGAGCAGTACTTC
.	.	TRBV19	TRBJ1-2	CASSNFRYGYTF	TGTGCCAGTAGTAATTTTCGCTATGGCTACACCTTC
TRBD1	.	TRBV10-1	TRBJ2-1	CASSWTGGREQFF	TGCGCCAGCAGCTGGACAGGGGGCAGGGAGCAGTTCTTC
.	.	TRBV28	TRBJ1-2	CASSFLGAYGYTF	TGTGCCAGCAGTTTTTTGGGGGCCTATGGCTACACCTTC
.	.	TRBV15	TRBJ1-6	CATSRKYQGNNSPLHF	TGTGCCACCAGCAGAAAATATCAGGGGAATAATTCACCCCTCCACTTT
.	.	TRBV7-8	TRBJ1-5	CASSFRTGNQPQHF	TGTGCCAGCAGCTTCCGGACAGGCAATCAGCCCCAGCATTTT
TRBD1	.	TRBV27	TRBJ1-6	CASQDRGYYNSPLHF	TGTGCCAGCCAGGACAGGGGTTATTATAATTCACCCCTCCACTTT
TRBD1	.	TRBV11-2	TRBJ1-5	CASSLDGQANQPQHF	TGTGCCAGCAGCTTAGATGGACAGGCCAATCAGCCCCAGCATTTT
TRBD2	.	TRBV10-1	TRBJ2-1	CASSGLAGDNEQFF	TGCGCCAGCAGCGGACTAGCGGGTGACAATGAGCAGTTCTTC
TRBD1	few	TRBV6-1	TRBJ2-7	CASSDRGYTGYFEQYF	TGTGCCAGCAGTGACAGGGGGTACACGGGGTACTTCGAGCAGTACTTC
.	.	TRBV2	TRBJ2-1	CASSEGLQNRDNEQFF	TGTGCCAGCAGTGAAGGACTCCAAAACCGTGACAATGAGCAGTTCTTC
.	.	TRBV11-2	TRBJ2-7	CASSLGRIRVYEQYF	TGTGCCAGCAGCTTAGGTCGCATTCGGGTGTACGAGCAGTACTTC
TRBD1	few	TRBV6-5	TRBJ1-1	CASSSGTGRFEAFF	TGTGCCAGCAGTTCCGGGACAGGGCGGTTTGAAGCTTTCTTT
.	.	TRBV21-1	TRBJ1-3	CASRNKQGSNTIYF	TGTGCCAGCAGGAATAAACAGGGGTCAAACACCATATATTTT
TRBD1	.	TRBV5-6	TRBJ2-7	CASSYGQGYEQYF	TGTGCCAGCAGCTATGGACAGGGCTACGAGCAGTACTTC
.	once	TRBV20-1	TRBJ1-1	CSAHRGSEAFF	TGCAGTGCCCACAGAGGGTCTGAAGCTTTCTTT
TRBD1	.	TRBV13	TRBJ1-2	CASSLVGTGRVHYGYTF	TGTGCCAGCAGCTTAGTAGGGACAGGTAGAGTCCACTATGGCTACACCTTC
.	.	TRBV9	TRBJ1-2	CASSGRTW	TGTGCCAGCAGCGGCCGCACATGG
TRBD1	.	TRBV18	TRBJ1-6	CASSSGDSLYNSPLHF	TGTGCCAGCTCATCAGGGGACAGTCTCTATAATTCACCCCTCCACTTT